These 17 T cell receptor beta chains share one sample of origin, sequenced in a study of human CD4 T cells and Enterobacteriaceae. Clones were read by immunoSEQ multiplex PCR, and TCRdb kept only the in-frame ones, dropping some. Among some 26,000 clones listed, approximately 80% were seen once. Sorting took every CD4+ cell except CD45RA+CCR7+CD95- naive cells, reaching over 95% purity. The sequencing input was memory CD4+ T cells from blood. These receptors were obtained from a human donor in good health.

The genes are TRBV10-1 and TRBJ2-7, with TRBD2 identical over 11 bases. The CDR3 runs to 16 residues. V gave up 0 bases and J gave up 2 bases; unmatched junction bases: 3. Germline V gene sequence: CDR1 WNHNN, CDR2 SYGVQD (reference sequence). Here the CDR3 DNA reads TGCGCCAGCAGTGAGTCTTCGACTAGCGGGACCTACGAGCAGTACTTC. It codes for CASSESSTSGTYEQYF.

The chain joins TRBV19 to TRBJ1-4, with unresolved D. Germline V CDR1 and CDR2: LNHDA, SQIVND (reference sequence). Trimming shortened V by 5 bases and J by 5 bases, and 12 bases separated the two germline ends. The CDR3 loop spans 14 amino acids. CDR3 DNA sequence: TGTGCCAGTAGTGCGGGGTCGATAAATGAAAAACTGTTTTTT. Protein product: CASSAGSINEKLFF.

The chain recombines TRBV10-1 with TRBJ1-1, with D hard to call. CDR1 WNHNN and CDR2 SYGVQD come from the germline V gene (reference sequence). This CDR3 has 14 amino acids. Trimming pared 6 bases from V and 5 bases from J, leaving 16 bases between. CDR3 loop: CASSSSVGGTEAFF. CDR3 nucleotide sequence: TGCGCCAGCAGCTCCTCGGTCGGAGGAACTGAAGCTTTCTTT.

This clone appeared a few times. The V and J genes are TRBV2 and TRBJ1-5, with D perhaps matching TRBD1 (5 bases). V dropped 6 bases and J dropped 3 bases, with 9 bases sitting between them. From germline, CDR1 is SNHLY and CDR2 FYNNEI. CDR3 length: 13 amino acids. CDR3 nucleotide sequence: TGTGCCAGCAGGGGGGAATACAATCAGCCCCAGCATTTT. Translation: CASRGEYNQPQHF.

CDR3 residues: CASSIATPRDEQFF. CDR3 in DNA: TGCGCCAGCAGCATCGCGACCCCCCGAGATGAGCAGTTCTTC. The V and J genes are TRBV5-1 and TRBJ2-1; D is uncertain. The CDR3 sequence is 14 residues long. V lost 4 bases and J lost 8, with 16 bases in between. Germline assignment: CDR1 SGHRS and CDR2 YFSETQ. The complete variable domain, with remaining parts taken from reference TRBV5-1 and TRBJ2-1, reads KAGVTQTPRYLIKTRGQQVTLSCSPISGHRSVSWYQQTPGQGLQFLFEYFSETQRNKGNFPGRFSGRQFSNSRSEMNVSTLELGDSALYLCASSIATPRDEQFFGPGTRLTVL.

For the CDR3, the DNA is TGTGCCAGCAGCCAAGATGGAGGGATCAAGAACACCCAGTACTTC. The encoded protein is CASSQDGGIKNTQYF. The rearrangement uses TRBV14 and TRBJ2-5; maybe TRBD2 (6 bases). V lost 0 bases and J lost 8, with 16 bases in between. The CDR3 is 15 amino acids. Germline CDR1 reads SGHDN; CDR2 reads FVKESK.

This clone was found once. The CDR3 nucleotides are TGTGCCAGCAGGAGGGACAGCTCTGGAAACACCATATATTTT. Translating gives CASRRDSSGNTIYF. This chain connects TRBV6-6 to TRBJ1-3, with TRBD1 matching over 7 bases. Trimming cost V 6 bases and J 0 bases; bases outside gene matches: 2. The CDR3 runs to 14 residues. Germline V gene sequence: CDR1 MNHNY, CDR2 SVGAGI (reference sequence).

The V gene is TRBV28, the J gene TRBJ1-4, with TRBD1 as a possible D gene (6 bases). Trimming pared 2 bases from V and 11 bases from J, leaving 15 bases between. The CDR3 runs to 14 residues. Germline lookup yields CDR1 MDHEN and CDR2 SYDVKM. CDR3 in amino acids: CASSLEGGVRKLFF. CDR3 DNA: TGTGCCAGCAGTTTAGAAGGGGGAGTGAGGAAACTGTTTTTT.

The V and J genes are TRBV28 and TRBJ1-2, with a tentative D call TRBD1 (5 bases). In germline, CDR1 is MDHEN, CDR2 SYDVKM. V was cut by 5 bases and J by 5 bases, with 21 bases left in between. This CDR3 comprises 16 residues. CDR3 DNA: TGTGCCAGCAGTACGGGAGGGATGGACGGGGGATATGGCTACACCTTC. It specifies CASSTGGMDGGYGYTF.

The chain carries TRBV7-2 and TRBJ2-1; D may be TRBD1 (6 bases). Trimming removed 5 bases at V and 7 bases at J, with 12 bases between. CDR3 size: 13 residues. Germline assignment: CDR1 SGHTA and CDR2 FQGNSA. The CDR3 here is CASSRTGNNEQFF. In nucleotides, the CDR3 is TGTGCCAGCAGCCGTACAGGGAATAATGAGCAGTTCTTC.

This clone was found a few times. The chain has TRBV6-5 and TRBJ1-2; 8 bases are shared with TRBD1. CDR3 length equals 14 residues. The germline CDR1 and CDR2 sequences are MNHEY and SVGAGI. The J segment lost 5 bases and the V segment lost 6 bases, leaving 8 bases of the junction unmatched. CDR3 sequence (DNA): TGTGCCAGCAGGGACGACAGGGGAGGGTATGGCTACACCTTC. Its translation is CASRDDRGGYGYTF.

The count of this clone is one. The rearrangement uses TRBV6-6 and TRBJ2-5; D remains ambiguous. This CDR3 is 15 amino acids long. V was trimmed by 6 bases and J by 7 bases, leaving 21 bases between them. CDR1 MNHNY and CDR2 SVGAGI come from the germline V gene (reference sequence). The CDR3 reads CASSFETPRVGTQYF. The CDR3 DNA follows: TGTGCCAGCAGCTTCGAAACCCCCCGTGTGGGGACCCAGTACTTC.

Comments on this clone: Other DNA sequences in this sample translate to the same CDR3. J is TRBJ2-2 and V is TRBV5-6, with D possibly matching TRBD2 (5 bases). The CDR3 length is 16 residues. The germline V gene encodes CDR1 SGHDT and CDR2 YYEEEE. V dropped 2 bases and J dropped 1 base, with 12 bases sitting between them. The CDR3 bases are TGTGCCAGCAGCTTCAACGGTGCGGGGAACACCGGGGAGCTGTTTTTT. Translated: CASSFNGAGNTGELFF.

Concerning this clone: A read error may produce the germline difference seen at one junction end. The chain is built from TRBV15 and TRBJ2-6, with a weak D call TRBD1 (6 bases). This CDR3 region has 16 residues. Germline V gene sequence: CDR1 LNHNV, CDR2 YYDKDF (reference sequence). CDR3 DNA: TGTGCCACCAGCGGAGACAGGCCCTCTGGGGCCAACGTCCTGACTTTC. Its protein is CATSGDRPSGANVLTF.

V gene TRBV14 combines with J gene TRBJ2-5; D tentatively reads TRBD1 or TRBD2 (5 bases each). The germline V and J ends were trimmed by 4 bases and 4 bases, with 19 bases remaining between them. The germline V gene encodes CDR1 SGHDN and CDR2 FVKESK. The CDR3 is 16 amino acids. This CDR3 reads CASSRLRGPRGETQYF. In DNA form, the CDR3 reads TGTGCCAGCAGCCGACTACGGGGCCCTCGGGGAGAGACCCAGTACTTC.

The table lists this clone with a few counts. This chain joins TRBV19 and TRBJ2-3, with 10 bases that match TRBD1. V lost 3 bases, J lost 4 bases, and 7 bases stayed unmatched. The CDR3 loop spans 16 amino acids. Germline V gene sequence: CDR1 LNHDA, CDR2 SQIVND (reference sequence). The CDR3 spells CASSMSGTGAADTQYF. CDR3 coding DNA: TGTGCCAGTAGTATGTCCGGGACAGGGGCCGCAGATACGCAGTATTTT.

This rearrangement joins TRBV28 to TRBJ1-4, with TRBD1 matching 7 bases. CDR3 length: 15 residues. V shed 5 bases, J shed 8 bases, and the junction held 11 bases outside the gene matches. Per germline, CDR1 MDHEN and CDR2 SYDVKM. CDR3 amino acids: CASSTSRQGREKLFF. CDR3 nucleotide sequence: TGTGCCAGCAGTACCAGCCGACAGGGTAGAGAAAAACTGTTTTTT.